This TCR beta chain was recorded in a study of T cells after yellow fever vaccination. MiXCR was run by TCRdb on the 5' RACE reads, yielding one entry per CDR3 protein. The sample shows more than 450,000 distinct CDR3 sequences, about a fifth of them seen only once. Germline V gene data show CDR1 as SNHLY and CDR2 as FYNNEI. V lost 3 bases and J lost 3; bases outside the gene matches: 6. CDR3 length: 16 residues. Sequencing was performed on PBMCs, taken approximately 20 days after the first yellow fever vaccination. This receptor was taken from a man in his late teens or twenties who received the YFV17D yellow fever vaccine. The rearrangement uses TRBV2 and TRBJ2-3, with 10 nucleotides matching TRBD2. CDR3 DNA sequence: TGTGCCAGCAGTGATCCCCTAGCGGGGGCTACAGATACGCAGTATTTT. Translating it yields CASSDPLAGATDTQYF.